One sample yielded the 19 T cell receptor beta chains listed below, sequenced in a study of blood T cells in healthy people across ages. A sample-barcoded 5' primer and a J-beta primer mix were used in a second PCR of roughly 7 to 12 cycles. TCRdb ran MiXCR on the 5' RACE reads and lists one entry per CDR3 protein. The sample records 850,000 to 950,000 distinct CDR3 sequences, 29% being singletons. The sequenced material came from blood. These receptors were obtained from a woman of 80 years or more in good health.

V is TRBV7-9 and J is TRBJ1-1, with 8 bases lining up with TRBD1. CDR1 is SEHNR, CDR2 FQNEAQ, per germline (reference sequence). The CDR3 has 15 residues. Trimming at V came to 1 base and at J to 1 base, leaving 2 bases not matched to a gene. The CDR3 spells CASSLEGTGNTEAFF. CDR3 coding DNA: TGTGCCAGCAGCTTAGAAGGGACAGGGAACACTGAAGCTTTCTTT.

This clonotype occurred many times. The CDR3 spells CASSQDGYRRREYGYTF. DNA of the CDR3: TGTGCCAGCAGCCAAGATGGGTACAGACGGCGGGAGTATGGCTACACCTTC. This rearrangement joins TRBV3-1 to TRBJ1-2; no definite D call. Germline V CDR1 and CDR2: LGHDT, YNNKEL (reference sequence). Between the trimmed V and J ends, which lost 0 bases and 5 bases, there was a span of 19 bases. This CDR3 has 17 residues.

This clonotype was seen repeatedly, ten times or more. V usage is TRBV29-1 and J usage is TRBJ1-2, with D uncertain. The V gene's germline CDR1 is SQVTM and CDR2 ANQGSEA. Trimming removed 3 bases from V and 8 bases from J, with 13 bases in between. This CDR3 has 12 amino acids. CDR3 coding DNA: TGCAGCGTTGATCTAGGGTTTACGGGCTACACCTTC. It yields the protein CSVDLGFTGYTF.

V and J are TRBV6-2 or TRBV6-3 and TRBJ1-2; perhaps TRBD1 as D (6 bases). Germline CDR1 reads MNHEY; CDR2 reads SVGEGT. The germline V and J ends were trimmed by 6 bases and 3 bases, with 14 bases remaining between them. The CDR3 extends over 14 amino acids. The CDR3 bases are TGTGCCAGCAGCGATCCGACAGGCTACTATGGCTACACCTTC. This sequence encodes CASSDPTGYYGYTF.

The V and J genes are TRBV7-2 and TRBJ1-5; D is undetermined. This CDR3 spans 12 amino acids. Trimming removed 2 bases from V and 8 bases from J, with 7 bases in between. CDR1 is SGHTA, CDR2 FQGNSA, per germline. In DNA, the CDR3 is TGTGCCAGCAGCTTAAATAGGGAGCCCCAGCATTTT. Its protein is CASSLNREPQHF.

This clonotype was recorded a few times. In DNA form, the CDR3 reads TGTGCCAGCAGTCAATACGGGACAGTCAATTCACCCCTCCACTTT. Its protein is CASSQYGTVNSPLHF. The chain couples TRBV6-5 to TRBJ1-6, with 7 bases fitting TRBD1. Looked up from germline, CDR1 is MNHEY and CDR2 is SVGAGI. V shed 5 bases, J shed 7 bases, and the junction held 8 bases outside the gene matches. This CDR3 contains 15 residues.

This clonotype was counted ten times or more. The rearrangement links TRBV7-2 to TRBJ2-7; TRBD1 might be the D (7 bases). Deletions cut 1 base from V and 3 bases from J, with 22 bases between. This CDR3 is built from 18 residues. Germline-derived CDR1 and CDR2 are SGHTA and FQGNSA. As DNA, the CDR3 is TGTGCCAGCAGCTTAGGTGGAGACAGGGAGGAATCTGACTACGAGCAGTACTTC. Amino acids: CASSLGGDREESDYEQYF.

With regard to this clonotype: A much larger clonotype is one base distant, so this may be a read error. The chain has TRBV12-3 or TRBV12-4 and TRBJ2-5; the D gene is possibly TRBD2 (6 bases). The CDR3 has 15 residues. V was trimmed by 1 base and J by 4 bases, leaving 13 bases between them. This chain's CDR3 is CASSLGDWDIETQYF. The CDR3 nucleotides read TGTGCCAGCAGTTTAGGGGACTGGGATATAGAGACCCAGTACTTC.

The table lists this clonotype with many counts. CDR3 protein: CASSSAGGESYNEQFF. CDR3 in DNA: TGTGCCAGCAGCTCCGCGGGGGGAGAATCCTACAATGAGCAGTTCTTC. The rearrangement joins TRBV7-9 to TRBJ2-1; 8 nucleotides align to TRBD2. CDR3 length equals 16 residues. V dropped 4 bases and J dropped 1; count of bases not matched to a gene: 6. Germline assignment: CDR1 SEHNR and CDR2 FQNEAQ (reference sequence).

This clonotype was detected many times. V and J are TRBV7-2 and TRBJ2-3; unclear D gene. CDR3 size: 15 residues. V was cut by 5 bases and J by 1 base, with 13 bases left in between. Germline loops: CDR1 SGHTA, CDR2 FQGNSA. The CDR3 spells CASSRSDTGTDTQYF. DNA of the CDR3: TGTGCCAGCAGCCGATCAGACACTGGCACAGATACGCAGTATTTT.

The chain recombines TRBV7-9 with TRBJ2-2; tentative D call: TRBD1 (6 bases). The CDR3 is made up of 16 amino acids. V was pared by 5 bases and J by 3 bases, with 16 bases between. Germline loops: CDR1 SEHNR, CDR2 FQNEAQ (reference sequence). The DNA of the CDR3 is TGTGCCAGCAGCCAAGGACGAGGGGGAGACACCGGGGAGCTGTTTTTT. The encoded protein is CASSQGRGGDTGELFF. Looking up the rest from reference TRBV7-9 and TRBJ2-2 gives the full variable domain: DTGVSQNPRHKITKRGQNVTFRCDPISEHNRLYWYRQTLGQGPEFLTYFQNEAQLEKSRLLSDRFSAERPKGSFSTLEIQRTEQGDSAMYLCASSQGRGGDTGELFFGEGSRLTVL.

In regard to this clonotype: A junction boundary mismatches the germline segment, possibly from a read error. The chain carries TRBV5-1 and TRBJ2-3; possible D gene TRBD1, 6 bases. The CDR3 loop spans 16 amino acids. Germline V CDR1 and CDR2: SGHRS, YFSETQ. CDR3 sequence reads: CASSLGRGRDTHTQYF. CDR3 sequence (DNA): TGCGCCAGCAGCTTAGGTCGGGGACGGGACACACATACGCAGTATTTT.

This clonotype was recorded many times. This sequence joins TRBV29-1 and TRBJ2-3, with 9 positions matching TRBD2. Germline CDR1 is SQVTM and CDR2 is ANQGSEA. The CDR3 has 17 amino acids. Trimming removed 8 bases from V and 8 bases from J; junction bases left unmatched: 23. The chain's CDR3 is CSTPESRRGGMGGTQYF. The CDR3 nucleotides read TGCAGCACCCCGGAGTCGAGGCGGGGGGGAATGGGAGGTACGCAGTATTTT.

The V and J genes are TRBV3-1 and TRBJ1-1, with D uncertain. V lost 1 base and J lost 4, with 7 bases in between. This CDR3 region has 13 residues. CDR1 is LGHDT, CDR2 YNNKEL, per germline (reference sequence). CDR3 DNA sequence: TGTGCCAGCAGCCAAGGAGGGATCACTGAAGCTTTCTTT. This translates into CASSQGGITEAFF. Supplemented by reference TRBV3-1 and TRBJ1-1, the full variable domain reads DTAVSQTPKYLVTQMGNDKSIKCEQNLGHDTMYWYKQDSKKFLKIMFSYNNKELIINETVPNRFSPKSPDKAHLNLHINSLELGDSAVYFCASSQGGITEAFFGQGTRLTVV.

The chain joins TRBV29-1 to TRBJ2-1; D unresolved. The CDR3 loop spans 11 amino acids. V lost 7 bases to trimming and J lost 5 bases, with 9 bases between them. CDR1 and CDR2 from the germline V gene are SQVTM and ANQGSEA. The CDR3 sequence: CSASVNNEQFF. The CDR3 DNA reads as TGCAGCGCCTCTGTGAACAATGAGCAGTTCTTC.

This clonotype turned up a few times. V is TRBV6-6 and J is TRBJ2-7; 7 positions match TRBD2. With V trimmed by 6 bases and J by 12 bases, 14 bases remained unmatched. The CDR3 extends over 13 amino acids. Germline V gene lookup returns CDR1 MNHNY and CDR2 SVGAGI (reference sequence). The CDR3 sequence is CASRGGSQETRYF. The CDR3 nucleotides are TGTGCCAGCAGGGGAGGGAGTCAAGAGACCCGGTACTTC.

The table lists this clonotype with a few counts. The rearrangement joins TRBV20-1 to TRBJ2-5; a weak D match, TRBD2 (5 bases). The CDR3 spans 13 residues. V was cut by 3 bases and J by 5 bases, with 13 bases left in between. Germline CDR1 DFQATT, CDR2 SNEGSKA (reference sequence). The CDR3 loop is CSASWTGRETQYF. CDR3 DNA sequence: TGCAGTGCTAGCTGGACTGGCCGGGAGACCCAGTACTTC.

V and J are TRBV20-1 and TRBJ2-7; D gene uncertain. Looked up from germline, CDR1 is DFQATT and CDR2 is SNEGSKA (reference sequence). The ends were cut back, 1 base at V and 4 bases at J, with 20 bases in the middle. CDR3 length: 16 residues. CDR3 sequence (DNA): TGCAGTGCTAGAGCACCCTCCCGACTCTGGGGTTACGAGCAGTACTTC. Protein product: CSARAPSRLWGYEQYF.

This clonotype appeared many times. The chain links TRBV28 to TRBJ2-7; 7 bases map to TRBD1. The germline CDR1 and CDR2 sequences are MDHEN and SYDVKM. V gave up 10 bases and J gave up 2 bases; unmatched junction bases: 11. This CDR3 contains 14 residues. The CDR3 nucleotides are TGTGCCATCTCCATCCGGGACAGACCCTACGAGCAGTACTTC. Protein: CAISIRDRPYEQYF.